The rows below give T cell receptor beta chains drawn from one sample of a study of T cell changes during pregnancy in multiple sclerosis. Libraries were prepared by immunoSEQ multiplex PCR; TCRdb keeps only in-frame clonotypes and omits some of them. The sample lists about 47,000 clones; nearly 95% were seen once. Sequenced material: peripheral blood, taken in the third trimester of pregnancy. These receptors all come from a female donor with multiple sclerosis, enrolled in a pregnancy study. CDR3s include the opening cysteine and the closing phenylalanine or tryptophan. Fields, in order: clone size, V gene, D gene, J gene, CDR3 DNA, CDR3 protein. The D gene is left open where the match is weak. Only some rows state a clone size, as once, few, many or a class for expanded clones.

>once|TRBV27|TRBD2|TRBJ2-1
TGTGCCAGCAGTTTATGGCTAGCGGGACTGTACAATGAGCAGTTCTTC
CASSLWLAGLYNEQFF
>NA|TRBV7-9|NA|TRBJ1-3
TGTGCCAGCAGCTTAGACAGCAACTCTGGAAACACCATATATTTT
CASSLDSNSGNTIYF
>NA|TRBV29-1|TRBD2|TRBJ2-1
TGCAGCGTTGAAGATGGGACAGGGGGACTAGCGGGAGGGATTAATGAGCAGTTCTTC
CSVEDGTGGLAGGINEQFF
>NA|TRBV28|TRBD2|TRBJ2-1
TGTGCTCAAGCCACAGAGCTAGCGGGTGGGGCCAATGAGCAGTTCTTC
CAQATELAGGANEQFF
>once|TRBV1|NA|TRBJ1-1
TGCACCAGCAGCCAAGATCCCGACAGTAAGGGCACTGAAGCTTTCTTT
CTSSQDPDSKGTEAFF
>NA|TRBV5-6|TRBD2|TRBJ2-1
TGTGCCAGCAGCTTGACTAGCGGGTACAATGAGCAGTTCTTC
CASSLTSGYNEQFF
>NA|TRBV11-1|NA|TRBJ2-7
TGTGCCAGCAGCCTCGTTGCGACCTACGAGCAGTACTTC
CASSLVATYEQYF
>NA|TRBV9|NA|TRBJ2-7
TGTGCCAGCAGCGTAGAGTCAGGGAATGGCTACGAGCAGTACTTC
CASSVESGNGYEQYF
>once|TRBV4-3|NA|TRBJ1-2
TGCGCCAGCAGCCCAGGGGTAGCTAACTATGGCTACACCTTC
CASSPGVANYGYTF
>NA|TRBV6-1|NA|TRBJ2-7
TGTGCCAGCATTTCGACAGGACTGATATCCTACGAGCAGTACTTC
CASISTGLISYEQYF
>NA|TRBV11-2|NA|TRBJ2-1
TGTGCCAGCACCCTTAAGGAGATCCACAATGAGCAGTTCTTC
CASTLKEIHNEQFF
>NA|TRBV7-3|NA|TRBJ2-2
TGTGCCAGCAGCCCGGCCAGAGGCGGGAACACCGGGGAGCTGTTTTTT
CASSPARGGNTGELFF
>NA|TRBV6-1|NA|TRBJ1-5
TGTGCCAGCAGATTACAGGGAGATCAGCCCCAGCATTTT
CASRLQGDQPQHF
>NA|TRBV7-7|NA|TRBJ2-5
TGTGCTAGCAGATCCCTCGGCGGGACCCAGTACTTC
CASRSLGGTQYF
>NA|TRBV11-3|TRBD2|TRBJ2-2
TGTGCCAGCAGCCTCGGACTAGCGGGGATCACCGGGGAGCTGTTTTTT
CASSLGLAGITGELFF
>NA|TRBV4-3|NA|TRBJ2-1
TGCGCCAGCAGCCTAGTGCAGGGTATCAGTGAGCAGTTCTTC
CASSLVQGISEQFF
>NA|TRBV11-2|NA|TRBJ2-7
TGTGCCAGCAGCTTAGATGCAGGGGCCTACGAGCAGTACTTC
CASSLDAGAYEQYF
>NA|TRBV9|NA|TRBJ1-2
TGTGCCAGCAGCGTAGACCAGGGTTTTGGGGGCTACACCTTC
CASSVDQGFGGYTF
>NA|TRBV7-7|TRBD1|TRBJ2-3
TGTGCTAGCAGCCCCGGGACAGGCAGAACAGATACGCAGTATTTT
CASSPGTGRTDTQYF
>NA|TRBV5-6|NA|TRBJ2-3
TGTGCCAGCAGCTTGTTTTGGTCAGTCGATACGCAGTATTTT
CASSLFWSVDTQYF
>NA|TRBV5-1|TRBD2|TRBJ2-1
TGCGCCAGCAGCCACATAGCGGGCTCCTACAATGAGCAGTTCTTC
CASSHIAGSYNEQFF
>NA|TRBV27|TRBD2|TRBJ2-1
TGTGCCAGCCTGAGCGGGAGCTCGAGGTATGAGCAGTTCTTC
CASLSGSSRYEQFF
>NA|TRBV18|NA|TRBJ2-1
TGTGCCAGCTCACCGGTGGGAGGTCTGTCCTACAATGAGCAGTTCTTC
CASSPVGGLSYNEQFF
>NA|TRBV7-8|NA|TRBJ2-7
TGTGCCAGCAGCTTAGATGGCGGGGCTCCCTACGAGCAGTACTTC
CASSLDGGAPYEQYF
>NA|TRBV21-1|NA|TRBJ2-3
TGTGCCAGCAGCAAAAAAAGAGCCCTAGCGGGACACACAGATACGCAGTATTTT
CASSKKRALAGHTDTQYF
>NA|TRBV7-3|TRBD2|TRBJ2-1
TGTGCCAGCAGCATAGGACTAGCGGGAGGTAATGAGCAGTTCTTC
CASSIGLAGGNEQFF
>NA|TRBV19|TRBD2|TRBJ2-1
TGTGCCAGTAGTATCCCCCTAGCGGGAATACGCTCCTACAATGAGCAGTTCTTC
CASSIPLAGIRSYNEQFF
>NA|TRBV29-1|TRBD1|TRBJ1-2
TGCAGCGCTCAGACAGGGCCAGTAAACTATGGCTACACCTTC
CSAQTGPVNYGYTF
>medium-sized|TRBV27|TRBD2|TRBJ2-2
TGTGCCAGCAGTCCCCGACTAGCGGGATGGGTCGACACCGGGGAGCTGTTTTTT
CASSPRLAGWVDTGELFF
>NA|TRBV7-9|TRBD1|TRBJ2-4
TGTGCCAGCAGCTTAGGGGGACAGGGGACGAAAAACATTCAGTACTTC
CASSLGGQGTKNIQYF
>few|TRBV2|TRBD1|TRBJ1-1
TGTGCCAGCAGCCGACAGGGGTGGGAGGGCACTGAAGCTTTCTTT
CASSRQGWEGTEAFF
>NA|TRBV7-2|NA|TRBJ1-1
TGTGCCAGCAGCTTAAATTATCCTGGCGAAGCTTTCTTT
CASSLNYPGEAFF
>NA|TRBV4-3|NA|TRBJ2-7
TGCGCCAGCAGCCAACATCCATCCTACGAGCAGTACTTC
CASSQHPSYEQYF
>NA|TRBV4-1|NA|TRBJ1-3
TGCGCCAGCAGCCAAGAACGGGCAGGGTACGGAAACACCATATATTTT
CASSQERAGYGNTIYF
>NA|TRBV4-1|TRBD2|TRBJ2-7
TGCGCCAGCAGCCAAGGACTAGCGGCCTCCTACGAGCAGTACTTC
CASSQGLAASYEQYF
>NA|TRBV5-4|TRBD2|TRBJ2-3
TGTGCCAGCAGCTTCAGAGCGGGAGGGCCCTCAGATACGCAGTATTTT
CASSFRAGGPSDTQYF
>NA|TRBV5-4|NA|TRBJ2-5
TGTGCCAGCAGCTTGGATCGGGGGTCCGAGACCCAGTACTTC
CASSLDRGSETQYF